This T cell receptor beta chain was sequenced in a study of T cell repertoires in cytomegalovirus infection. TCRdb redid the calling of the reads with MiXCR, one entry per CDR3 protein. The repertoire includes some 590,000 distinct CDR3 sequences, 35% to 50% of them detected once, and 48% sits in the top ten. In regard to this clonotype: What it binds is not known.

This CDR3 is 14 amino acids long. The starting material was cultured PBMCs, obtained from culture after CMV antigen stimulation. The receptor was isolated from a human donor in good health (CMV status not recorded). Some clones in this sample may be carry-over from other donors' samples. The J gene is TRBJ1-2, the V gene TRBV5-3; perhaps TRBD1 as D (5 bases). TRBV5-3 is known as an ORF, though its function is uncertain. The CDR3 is CAFRQGLTIRGYTF. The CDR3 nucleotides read TGTGCGTTTCGGCAGGGACTCACGATTAGAGGCTACACCTTC.